The 5 T cell receptor beta chains below all came from one sample that was sequenced in a study of blood T cell repertoires in COVID-19. Profiled with immunoSEQ multiplex PCR; TCRdb holds only in-frame clones, not every one. The sample records 200,000 to 250,000 clones, about 88% being singletons. The sequenced material came from peripheral blood. Receptors were obtained from a woman aged 45-65 years with COVID-19, enrolled during active disease.

This sequence joins TRBV4-1 and TRBJ1-2, with TRBD1 matching over 11 bases. Germline CDR1 reads MGHRA; CDR2 reads YSYEKL. The CDR3 runs 15 residues. V lost 1 base to trimming and J lost 5 bases; unmatched junction nucleotides: 3. Here the CDR3 reads CASSQVGQGAYGYTF. In nucleotides, the CDR3 is TGCGCCAGCAGCCAAGTCGGACAGGGGGCTTATGGCTACACCTTC.

This rearrangement joins TRBV19 to TRBJ2-6; 8 bases map to TRBD1. The CDR3 contains 16 residues. V lost 8 bases to trimming and J lost 4 bases; unmatched junction nucleotides: 10. Germline V CDR1 and CDR2: LNHDA, SQIVND (reference sequence). DNA of the CDR3: TGTGCCAGTCAAACGGACAGGGCTAGGGGGGCCAACGTCCTGACTTTC. It encodes CASQTDRARGANVLTF. The full variable domain, its missing parts supplied by reference TRBV19 and TRBJ2-6, is DGGITQSPKYLFRKEGQNVTLSCEQNLNHDAMYWYRQDPGQGLRLIYYSQIVNDFQKGDIAEGYSVSREKKESFPLTVTSAQKNPTAFYLCASQTDRARGANVLTFGAGSRLTVL.

The chain carries TRBV7-2 and TRBJ1-4, with 7 bases lining up with TRBD1. With V trimmed by 5 bases and J by 8 bases, 8 bases remained unmatched. Germline CDR1 reads SGHTA; CDR2 reads FQGNSA. CDR3 length: 14 residues. This CDR3 is CASSPGQTAEKLFF. The CDR3 DNA is TGTGCCAGCAGCCCGGGACAGACTGCGGAAAAACTGTTTTTT.

J is TRBJ2-1 and V is TRBV2; 7 positions match TRBD2. CDR3 length: 16 residues. Germline V lookup: CDR1 SNHLY, CDR2 FYNNEI. The ends lost 6 bases at V and 8 bases at J; junction bases unmatched: 16. The CDR3 coding sequence is TGTGCCAGCAGCGGATTTGAGCGGGGACGTCTTGATGAGCAGTTCTTC. The encoded protein is CASSGFERGRLDEQFF.

This clone was counted between two and nine times. This chain connects TRBV18 to TRBJ1-2, with 9 bases aligning to TRBD1. There are 19 residues in the CDR3. The trim removed 0 bases at V and 4 bases at J, leaving 15 bases unmatched. Per germline, CDR1 KGHSH and CDR2 LQKENI. The CDR3 here is CASSPPIWDRERTGYGYTF. The CDR3 DNA follows: TGTGCCAGCTCACCACCGATTTGGGACAGGGAGCGGACCGGCTATGGCTACACCTTC.